This entry lists 28 T cell receptor beta chains sequenced from one sample in a study of shared clonotypes between healthy human individuals. Assay: immunoSEQ multiplex PCR; the TCRdb copy retains only in-frame clones and omits some. The sample has over 2 million clones, roughly 96% seen once. The sample comprised naive CD4+ T cells sorted from blood. The subset was: CD45RA+ positively selected. These receptors were collected from a man younger than 30 in good health.

The J gene is TRBJ1-1, the V gene TRBV18; 9 positions match TRBD1. Unmatched junction bases numbered 10, after V lost 5 bases and J lost 0 bases. CDR1 and CDR2 (germline): KGHSH, LQKENI. CDR3 length equals 17 residues. CDR3 nucleotides: TGTGCCAGCTCAAGGACAGGGGCGCCCTTAATGAACACTGAAGCTTTCTTT. Its translation: CASSRTGAPLMNTEAFF.

The chain recombines TRBV2 with TRBJ2-7; the match to TRBD1 covers 10 bases. The V segment lost 3 bases and the J segment 0 bases; nucleotides outside the gene matches: 2. The CDR3 loop spans 15 amino acids. The V gene's germline CDR1 is SNHLY and CDR2 FYNNEI. As DNA, the CDR3 is TGTGCCAGCAGTGACGGGACAGGGGTCTCCTACGAGCAGTACTTC. It yields the protein CASSDGTGVSYEQYF.

This chain joins TRBV10-3 and TRBJ2-2, with D perhaps TRBD2 (5 bases). V was clipped by 6 bases and J by 0 bases, with 8 bases between them. The V gene's germline CDR1 is ENHRY and CDR2 SYGVKD. This CDR3 is built from 14 residues. CDR3 residues: CAISGVTNTGELFF. CDR3 nucleotide sequence: TGTGCCATCAGCGGGGTAACGAACACCGGGGAGCTGTTTTTT.

This clone has a single count. V gene TRBV6-5 combines with J gene TRBJ2-7; the match to TRBD2 covers 9 bases. This CDR3 contains 15 residues. Germline CDR1 reads MNHEY; CDR2 reads SVGAGI. The V gene end was trimmed by 0 bases and the J gene end by 0 bases; junction bases not matched to a gene: 0. CDR3 loop: CASSYSGLASYEQYF. In DNA form, the CDR3 reads TGTGCCAGCAGTTACTCGGGACTAGCCTCCTACGAGCAGTACTTC.

The chain recombines TRBV5-5 with TRBJ1-1; possibly TRBD1 for D (5 bases). Trimming took off 4 bases at V and 2 bases at J, with 15 bases between the two ends. The CDR3 sequence is 15 residues long. Germline CDR1 is SGHKS and CDR2 is YYEKEE (reference sequence). In DNA form, the CDR3 reads TGTGCCAGCAGCGTCTCGAGGGGCTCCAACACTGAAGCTTTCTTT. Amino acid sequence: CASSVSRGSNTEAFF.

This sequence joins TRBV5-6 and TRBJ1-1; D perhaps matches TRBD1 (5 bases). Germline CDR1 and CDR2: SGHDT and YYEEEE. V lost 0 bases, J lost 1 base, and 13 bases lay in between. The CDR3 extends over 16 amino acids. In DNA, the CDR3 is TGTGCCAGCAGCTTGGGTCGCGACAGTAGGAACACTGAAGCTTTCTTT. Translation: CASSLGRDSRNTEAFF.

This sequence joins TRBV18 and TRBJ2-5, with unresolved D. Germline-derived CDR1 and CDR2 are KGHSH and LQKENI. The V and J ends lost 0 bases and 5 bases respectively, with 10 bases between them. The CDR3 is 14 residues long. CDR3 in DNA: TGTGCCAGCTCACCACCGGCAGGTTTGGAGACCCAGTACTTC. Translation gives CASSPPAGLETQYF.

The V and J genes are TRBV11-3 and TRBJ1-2; TRBD1 might be the D (6 bases). Germline assignment: CDR1 SGHNT and CDR2 YENEEA. The germline V and J ends were trimmed by 5 bases and 0 bases, with 22 bases remaining between them. The CDR3 consists of 18 residues. CDR3: CASSPLVSGTQTNYGYTF. The DNA for the CDR3 is TGTGCCAGCAGCCCACTGGTGTCCGGGACACAAACTAACTATGGCTACACCTTC.

This rearrangement joins TRBV6-6 to TRBJ1-5; no reliable D call. This CDR3 comprises 12 residues. Germline-derived CDR1 and CDR2 are MNHNY and SVGAGI (reference sequence). V lost 1 base and J 5 bases, leaving 3 bases between the germline ends. The CDR3 sequence is CASSYYDQPQHF. The CDR3 DNA sequence: TGTGCCAGCAGTTACTATGATCAGCCCCAGCATTTT.

The rearrangement joins TRBV6-6 to TRBJ2-1, with a possible D match to TRBD1 (6 bases). The CDR3 covers 15 residues. CDR1 and CDR2 (germline): MNHNY, SVGAGI (reference sequence). Deletions cut 2 bases from V and 3 bases from J, with 11 bases between. CDR3 protein: CASSYTGTLYNEQFF. The DNA for the CDR3 is TGTGCCAGCAGTTACACCGGGACACTCTACAATGAGCAGTTCTTC.

The genes are TRBV5-1 and TRBJ2-1; 11 bases are a match to TRBD2. The V segment lost 2 bases and the J segment 6 bases; nucleotides outside the gene matches: 4. Germline lookup yields CDR1 SGHRS and CDR2 YFSETQ. The CDR3 has 15 amino acids. CDR3 coding DNA: TGCGCCAGCAGCTTACTAGCGGGAGCGATCAATGAGCAGTTCTTC. This codes for CASSLLAGAINEQFF.

This clone was observed a few times. A much larger clonotype is one base distant, so this may be a read error. The genes are TRBV5-5 and TRBJ2-7; D unresolved. The ends were cut back, 3 bases at V and 0 bases at J, with 1 base in the middle. The CDR3 sequence is 11 residues long. Germline CDR1 and CDR2: SGHKS and YYEKEE (reference sequence). CDR3 amino acids: CASSSSYEQYF. Written as DNA, the CDR3 is TGTGCCAGCAGCTCCTCCTACGAGCAGTACTTC.

The chain has TRBV20-1 and TRBJ2-7; no reliable D call. V was clipped by 5 bases and J by 7 bases, with 12 bases between them. The CDR3 loop spans 11 amino acids. Per the germline V gene, CDR1 is DFQATT and CDR2 is SNEGSKA (reference sequence). As DNA, the CDR3 is TGCAGTGCTTTTGACGCGTGGGAGCAGTACTTC. Amino acid sequence: CSAFDAWEQYF.

In DNA, the CDR3 is TGTGCCAGCAGGACAGGGTCGGCCCTCCACTTT. Its protein is CASRTGSALHF. V gene TRBV6-4 combines with J gene TRBJ1-6; 7 nucleotides match TRBD1. Trimming cost V 6 bases and J 14 bases; bases outside gene matches: 4. From germline, CDR1 is MRHNA and CDR2 SNTAGT. The CDR3 has 11 residues.

This clone has a single count. J is TRBJ1-5 and V is TRBV2; 9 positions match TRBD1. V gave up 7 bases and J gave up 5 bases; unmatched junction bases: 9. Germline CDR1 SNHLY, CDR2 FYNNEI. The CDR3 runs 15 residues. CDR3 residues: CASTYRGRGDQPQHF. CDR3 coding DNA: TGTGCCAGCACCTACAGGGGGCGAGGGGATCAGCCCCAGCATTTT.

This clone showed up many times. This chain uses TRBV9 with TRBJ2-7; D tentatively reads TRBD1 or TRBD2 (5 bases each). V dropped 3 bases and J dropped 6 bases, with 13 bases sitting between them. Germline CDR1 reads SGDLS; CDR2 reads YYNGEE. The CDR3 sequence is 13 residues long. For the CDR3, the DNA is TGTGCCAGCAGCGGAAGCCGGGACCGCGAGCAGTACTTC. Amino acids: CASSGSRDREQYF.

The V gene is TRBV10-1, the J gene TRBJ2-7, with D possibly matching TRBD2 (5 bases). Trimming took 0 bases from V and 5 from J, leaving 8 bases between them. This CDR3 contains 13 residues. CDR1 is WNHNN and CDR2 is SYGVQD in the germline V gene (reference sequence). CDR3 in DNA: TGCGCCAGCAGTGAGTCGACTACGGACGAGCAGTACTTC. It translates to CASSESTTDEQYF.

The chain uses TRBV5-1 and TRBJ2-3, with 10 bases matching TRBD1. There are 16 residues in the CDR3. Germline V gives CDR1 SGHRS, CDR2 YFSETQ. The ends lost 5 bases at V and 5 bases at J; junction bases unmatched: 11. Here the CDR3 reads CASSSDRDRGGDTQYF. The CDR3 DNA reads TGCGCCAGCAGTTCCGACCGGGACAGGGGAGGAGATACGCAGTATTTT.

V usage is TRBV7-6 and J usage is TRBJ2-2, with D maybe TRBD2 (6 bases). Between the trimmed V and J ends, which lost 5 bases and 4 bases, there was a span of 20 bases. The CDR3 is 17 amino acids. Germline loops: CDR1 SGHVS, CDR2 FNYEAQ. The CDR3, as DNA: TGTGCCAGCAGCCAACCTGGGGGGACTGCGAGCACCGGGGAGCTGTTTTTT. This encodes CASSQPGGTASTGELFF.

V gene TRBV10-3 combines with J gene TRBJ2-2; D perhaps matches TRBD1 (8 bases). The CDR3 has 16 residues. V dropped 4 bases and J dropped 1 base, with 13 bases sitting between them. Germline assignment: CDR1 ENHRY and CDR2 SYGVKD. CDR3 nucleotides: TGTGCCATCAGTGGGGAGGGGACAGGGAACACCGGGGAGCTGTTTTTT. It translates to CAISGEGTGNTGELFF.

The V gene is TRBV6-5, the J gene TRBJ1-2; tentatively, D is TRBD1 (5 bases). The germline V gene encodes CDR1 MNHEY and CDR2 SVGAGI. The CDR3 sequence is 15 residues long. Trimming took off 4 bases at V and 4 bases at J, with 16 bases between the two ends. The chain's CDR3 is CASSSQAGYGYGYTF. CDR3 DNA: TGTGCCAGCAGTTCCCAAGCAGGGTACGGCTATGGCTACACCTTC.

The chain combines TRBV4-3 with TRBJ2-7; TRBD2 matches at 14 bases. Trimming at V came to 3 bases and at J to 4 bases, leaving 5 bases not matched to a gene. CDR1 and CDR2 from the germline V gene are LGHNA and YSLEER. The CDR3 extends over 16 amino acids. The CDR3 spells CASSHRTSGRLYEQYF. The DNA for the CDR3 is TGCGCCAGCAGCCACAGGACTAGCGGGAGGTTGTACGAGCAGTACTTC.

This sequence joins TRBV6-6 and TRBJ2-2; TRBD1 agrees at 8 bases. The CDR3 is made up of 12 amino acids. The V gene's germline CDR1 is MNHNY and CDR2 SVGAGI (reference sequence). V lost 7 bases to trimming and J lost 6 bases; unmatched junction nucleotides: 1. CDR3 nucleotides: TGTGCCAGCAAACAGGGGGCCGGGGAGCTGTTTTTT. This codes for CASKQGAGELFF.

The J gene is TRBJ2-1, the V gene TRBV6-5; D not resolved. The V end lost 7 bases, the J end lost 8 bases, and 15 bases lay between the germline ends. Germline loops: CDR1 MNHEY, CDR2 SVGAGI. This CDR3 is built from 13 residues. The CDR3 nucleotides read TGTGCCAGCAAGGAAGGGATGAAGGATGAGCAGTTCTTC. Translated, it gives CASKEGMKDEQFF.

The rearrangement uses TRBV5-1 and TRBJ2-1; weak D call: TRBD2 (7 bases). This CDR3 has 15 residues. Trimming left V 1 base short and J 8 bases short, with 16 bases between. Germline V gene data show CDR1 as SGHRS and CDR2 as YFSETQ. CDR3: CASSLSGGGRDEQFF. The DNA for the CDR3 is TGCGCCAGCAGCTTGTCGGGCGGGGGCCGCGATGAGCAGTTCTTC.

Concerning this clone: This sample includes further DNA sequences coding for the same CDR3. V is TRBV18 and J is TRBJ2-1; D gene unclear. The germline gives CDR1 KGHSH, CDR2 LQKENI. The CDR3 is 12 amino acids. V was clipped by 3 bases and J by 10 bases, with 10 bases between them. The CDR3: CASSPGGQEQFF. The CDR3 DNA reads as TGTGCCAGCTCACCGGGTGGGCAAGAGCAGTTCTTC.

In the case of this clone: A read error may explain this, as a much larger clone is one base away. The rearrangement links TRBV30 to TRBJ1-3, with TRBD1 matching 7 bases. This CDR3 contains 14 residues. Trimming removed 4 bases from V and 0 bases from J; junction bases left unmatched: 3. Looked up from germline, CDR1 is GTSNPN and CDR2 is SVGIG (reference sequence). CDR3 in amino acids: CAWTGGNSGNTIYF. The CDR3 nucleotides read TGTGCCTGGACAGGGGGAAACTCTGGAAACACCATATATTTT. The variable domain in full, with the rest retrieved from reference TRBV30 and TRBJ1-3, is SQTIHQWPATLVQPVGSPLSLECTVEGTSNPNLYWYRQAAGRGLQLLFYSVGIGQISSEVPQNLSASRPQDRQFILSSKKLLLSDSGFYLCAWTGGNSGNTIYFGEGSWLTVV.

The chain links TRBV30 to TRBJ2-7; tentatively, D is TRBD1 (6 bases). Trimming removed 4 bases at V and 0 bases at J, with 16 bases between. Germline lookup yields CDR1 GTSNPN and CDR2 SVGIG (reference sequence). This CDR3 spans 15 amino acids. The CDR3 coding sequence is TGTGCCTGGAAGCGCGGACAGAACCCCTCCTACGAGCAGTACTTC. Its protein is CAWKRGQNPSYEQYF.